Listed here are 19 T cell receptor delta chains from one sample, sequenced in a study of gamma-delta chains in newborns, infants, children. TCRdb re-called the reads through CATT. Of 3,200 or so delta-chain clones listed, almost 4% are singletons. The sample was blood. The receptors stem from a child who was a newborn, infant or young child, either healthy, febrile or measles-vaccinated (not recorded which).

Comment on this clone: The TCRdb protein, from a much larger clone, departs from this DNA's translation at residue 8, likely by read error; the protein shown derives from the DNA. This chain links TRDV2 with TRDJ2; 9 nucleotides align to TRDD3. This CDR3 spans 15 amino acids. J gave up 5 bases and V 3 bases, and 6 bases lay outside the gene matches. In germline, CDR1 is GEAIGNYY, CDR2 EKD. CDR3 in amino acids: CACDSLGDVTAQLFF. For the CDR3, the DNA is TGTGCCTGTGACTCACTGGGGGACGTCACAGCACAACTCTTCTTT.

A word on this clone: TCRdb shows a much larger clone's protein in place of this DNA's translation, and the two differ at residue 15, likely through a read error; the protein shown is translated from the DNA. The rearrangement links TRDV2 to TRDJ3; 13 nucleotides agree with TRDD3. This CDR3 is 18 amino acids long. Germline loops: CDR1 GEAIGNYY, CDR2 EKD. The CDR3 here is CACDGTGGYAWDTRRMFF. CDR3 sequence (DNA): TGTGCCTGTGACGGGACTGGGGGATACGCCTGGGACACCCGACGGATGTTTTTC.

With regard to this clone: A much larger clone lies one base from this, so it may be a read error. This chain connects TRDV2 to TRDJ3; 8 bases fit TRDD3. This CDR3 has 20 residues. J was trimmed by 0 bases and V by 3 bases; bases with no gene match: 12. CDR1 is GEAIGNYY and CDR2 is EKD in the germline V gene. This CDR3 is CACDATRGYPSSWDTRQMFF. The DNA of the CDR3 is TGTGCCTGTGACGCTACTAGGGGATACCCTAGCTCCTGGGACACCCGACAGATGTTTTTC.

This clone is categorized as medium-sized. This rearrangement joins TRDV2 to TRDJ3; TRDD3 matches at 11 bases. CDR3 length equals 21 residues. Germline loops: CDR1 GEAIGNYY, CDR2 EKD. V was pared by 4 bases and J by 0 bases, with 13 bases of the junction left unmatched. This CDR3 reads CACDSVLGDKTSSWDTRQMFF. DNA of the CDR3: TGTGCCTGTGATTCTGTACTGGGGGATAAGACCAGCTCCTGGGACACCCGACAGATGTTTTTC.

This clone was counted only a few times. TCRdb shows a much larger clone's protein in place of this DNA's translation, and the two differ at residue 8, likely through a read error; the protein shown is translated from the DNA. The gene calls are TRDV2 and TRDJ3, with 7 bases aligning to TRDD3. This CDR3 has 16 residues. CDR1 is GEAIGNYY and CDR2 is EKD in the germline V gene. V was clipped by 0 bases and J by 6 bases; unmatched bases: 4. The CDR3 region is CACDTLGVPDTRQMFF. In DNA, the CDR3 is TGTGCCTGTGACACCCTGGGGGTACCGGACACCCGACAGATGTTTTTC.

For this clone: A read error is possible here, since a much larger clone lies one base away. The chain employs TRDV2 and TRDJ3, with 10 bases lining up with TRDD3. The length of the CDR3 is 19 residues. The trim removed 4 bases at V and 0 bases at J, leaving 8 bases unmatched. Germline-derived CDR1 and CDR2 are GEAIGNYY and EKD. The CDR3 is CACDGGYTYNSWDTRQMFF. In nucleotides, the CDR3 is TGTGCCTGTGATGGGGGATACACCTACAACTCCTGGGACACCCGACAGATGTTTTTC.

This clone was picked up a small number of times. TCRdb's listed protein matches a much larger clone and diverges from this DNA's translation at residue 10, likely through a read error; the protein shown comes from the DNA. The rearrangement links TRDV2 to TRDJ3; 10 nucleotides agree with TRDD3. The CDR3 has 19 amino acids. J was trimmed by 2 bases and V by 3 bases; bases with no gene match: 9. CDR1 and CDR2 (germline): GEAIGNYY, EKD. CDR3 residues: CACDFVLGDFPWDTRQMFF. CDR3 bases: TGTGCCTGTGACTTCGTACTGGGGGATTTCCCCTGGGACACCCGACAGATGTTTTTC.

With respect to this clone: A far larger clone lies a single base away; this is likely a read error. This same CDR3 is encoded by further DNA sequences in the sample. CDR3 in amino acids: CACDTVLGDTSSWDTRQMFF. CDR3 bases: TGTGCCTGTGACACCGTACTGGGGGATACGAGCTCCTGGGACACTCGACAGATGTTTTTC. This chain links TRDV2 with TRDJ3; 13 bases agree with TRDD3. TCRdb is silent on the J gene; assignment here came from matching the DNA to germline. From germline, CDR1 is GEAIGNYY and CDR2 EKD. This CDR3 contains 20 residues.

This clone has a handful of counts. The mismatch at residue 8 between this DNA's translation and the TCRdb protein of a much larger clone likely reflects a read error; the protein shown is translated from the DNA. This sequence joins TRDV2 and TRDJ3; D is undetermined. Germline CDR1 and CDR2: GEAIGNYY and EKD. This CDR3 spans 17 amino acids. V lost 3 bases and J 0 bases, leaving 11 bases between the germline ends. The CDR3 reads CACDQVPGSWDTRQMFF. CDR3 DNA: TGTGCCTGTGACCAAGTACCGGGCTCCTGGGACACCCGACAGATGTTTTTC.

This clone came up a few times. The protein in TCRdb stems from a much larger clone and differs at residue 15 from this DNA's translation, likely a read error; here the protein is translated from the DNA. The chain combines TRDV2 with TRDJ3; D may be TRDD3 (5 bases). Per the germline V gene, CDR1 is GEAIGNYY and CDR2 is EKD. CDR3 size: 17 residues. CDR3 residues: CACDSTGSSWDTRQIFF. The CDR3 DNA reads TGTGCCTGTGACTCTACTGGCAGCTCCTGGGACACCCGACAGATATTTTTC.

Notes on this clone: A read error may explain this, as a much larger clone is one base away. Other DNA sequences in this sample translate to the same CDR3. The CDR3 loop is CACDGVLGDARSWDTRQMFF. The CDR3 nucleotides read TGTGCCTGTGACGGGGTACTGGGGGACGCGCGCTCCTGGGACACCCGACAGATGTTTTTC. The V call is TRDV2, the J call TRDJ3; TRDD3 agrees at 9 bases. The ends lost 3 bases at V and 0 bases at J; junction bases unmatched: 11. The germline V gene encodes CDR1 GEAIGNYY and CDR2 EKD. CDR3 length equals 20 residues.

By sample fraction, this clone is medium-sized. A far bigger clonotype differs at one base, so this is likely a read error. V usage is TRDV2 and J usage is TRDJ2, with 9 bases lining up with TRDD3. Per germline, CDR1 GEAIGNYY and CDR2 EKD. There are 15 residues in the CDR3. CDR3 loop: CARDVLGDLTAQLFF. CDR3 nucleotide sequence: TGTGCCCGTGACGTACTGGGGGATTTGACAGCACAACTCTTCTTT.

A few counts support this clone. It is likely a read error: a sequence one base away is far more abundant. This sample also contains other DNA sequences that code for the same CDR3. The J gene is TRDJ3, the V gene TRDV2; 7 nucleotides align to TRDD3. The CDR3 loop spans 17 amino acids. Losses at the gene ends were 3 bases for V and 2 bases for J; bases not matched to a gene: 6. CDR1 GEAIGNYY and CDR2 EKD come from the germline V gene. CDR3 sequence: CACDVLGDTWDTRQMFF. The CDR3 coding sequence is TGTGCCTGTGACGTACTAGGGGATACCTGGGACACCCGACAGATGTTTTTC.

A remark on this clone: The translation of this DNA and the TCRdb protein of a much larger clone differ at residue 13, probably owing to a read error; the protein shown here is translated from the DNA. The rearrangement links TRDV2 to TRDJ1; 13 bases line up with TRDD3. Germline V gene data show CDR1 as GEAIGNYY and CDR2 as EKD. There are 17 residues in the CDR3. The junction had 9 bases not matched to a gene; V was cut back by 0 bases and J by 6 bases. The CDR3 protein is CACDTVGYWGIRNKLIF. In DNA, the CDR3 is TGTGCCTGTGACACCGTCGGCTACTGGGGGATACGCAATAAACTCATCTTT.

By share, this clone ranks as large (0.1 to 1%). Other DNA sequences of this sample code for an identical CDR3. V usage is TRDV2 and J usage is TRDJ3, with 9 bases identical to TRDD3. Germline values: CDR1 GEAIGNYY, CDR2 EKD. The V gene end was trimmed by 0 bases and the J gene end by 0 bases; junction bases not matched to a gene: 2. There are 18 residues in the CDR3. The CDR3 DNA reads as TGTGCCTGTGACACCGGGGGATACCGCTCCTGGGACACCCGACAGATGTTTTTC. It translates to CACDTGGYRSWDTRQMFF.

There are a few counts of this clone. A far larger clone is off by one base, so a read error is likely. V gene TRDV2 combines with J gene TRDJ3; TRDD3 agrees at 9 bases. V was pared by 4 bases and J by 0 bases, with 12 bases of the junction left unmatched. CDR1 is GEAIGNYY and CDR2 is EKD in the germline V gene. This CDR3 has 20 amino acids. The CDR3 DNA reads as TGTGCCTGTGATGTACTGGGGGACCCCGAAATCTCCTGGGACACCCGACAGATGTTTTTC. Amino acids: CACDVLGDPEISWDTRQMFF.

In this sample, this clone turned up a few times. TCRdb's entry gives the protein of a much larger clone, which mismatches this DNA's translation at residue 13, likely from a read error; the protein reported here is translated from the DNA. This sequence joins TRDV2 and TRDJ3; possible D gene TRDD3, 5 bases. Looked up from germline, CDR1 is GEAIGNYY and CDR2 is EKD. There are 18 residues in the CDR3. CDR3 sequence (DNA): TGTGCCTGTGACACCGGATGGGCAAGCTCCTGGGACGCCCGACAGATGTTTTTC. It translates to CACDTGWASSWDARQMFF.

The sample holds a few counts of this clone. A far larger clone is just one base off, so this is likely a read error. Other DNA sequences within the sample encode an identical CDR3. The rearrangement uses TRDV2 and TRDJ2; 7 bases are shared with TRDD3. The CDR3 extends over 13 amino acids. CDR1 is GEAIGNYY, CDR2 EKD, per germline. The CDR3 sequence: CACDTWGTAQLFF. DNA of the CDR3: TGTGCCTGTGACACCTGGGGGACAGCACAACTCTTTTTT.

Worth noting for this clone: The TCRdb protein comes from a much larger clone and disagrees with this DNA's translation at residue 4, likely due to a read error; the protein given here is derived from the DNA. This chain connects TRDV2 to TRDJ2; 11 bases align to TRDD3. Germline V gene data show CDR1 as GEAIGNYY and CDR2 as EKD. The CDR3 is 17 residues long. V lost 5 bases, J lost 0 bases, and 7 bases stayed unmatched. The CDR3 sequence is CACVALLGDTLTAQLFF. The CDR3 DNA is TGTGCCTGTGTCGCACTACTGGGGGATACTTTGACAGCACAACTCTTCTTT.